Shown below are 9 T cell receptor beta chains from a single sample sequenced in a study of PD-1 blockade in classical Hodgkin lymphoma. The method was immunoSEQ multiplex PCR; TCRdb's version includes in-frame clones alone and lacks a portion of them. Of under 130,000 clones listed, roughly nine tenths are singletons. The time point: cycle 4 day 1 (C4D1), after more than five weeks of nivolumab. Brentuximab vedotin exposure varied among the patients, all of whom had relapsed after autologous stem cell transplantation. The sequencing used peripheral blood mononuclear cells (PBMCs), collected before the fourth cycle of nivolumab. These receptors all stem from a human donor with classical Hodgkin lymphoma.

This chain links TRBV30 with TRBJ2-7, with D tentatively TRBD2 (5 bases). The germline V gene has CDR1 GTSNPN and CDR2 SVGIG (reference sequence). V was pared by 2 bases and J by 6 bases, with 8 bases between. The CDR3 has 11 residues. Here the CDR3 reads CAWSWRAEQYF. The CDR3 DNA is TGTGCCTGGAGTTGGCGGGCCGAGCAGTACTTC.

The table lists this clone with a count of one. The rearrangement links TRBV19 to TRBJ2-1; TRBD2 matches at 9 bases. CDR1 is LNHDA, CDR2 SQIVND, per germline (reference sequence). This CDR3 contains 17 residues. The J segment lost 0 bases and the V segment lost 5 bases, leaving 8 bases of the junction unmatched. In DNA, the CDR3 is TGTGCCAGTAGTGTCTATAGCGGGAGACTCTCCTACAATGAGCAGTTCTTC. Amino acids: CASSVYSGRLSYNEQFF.

V is TRBV5-1 and J is TRBJ2-7; 10 bases match TRBD2. Germline V gene sequence: CDR1 SGHRS, CDR2 YFSETQ. Trimming cost V 3 bases and J 3 bases; bases outside gene matches: 12. The CDR3 extends over 17 amino acids. CDR3 residues: CASSWNPGTSDYYEQYF. The CDR3 DNA reads as TGCGCCAGCAGCTGGAACCCCGGGACTAGCGATTACTACGAGCAGTACTTC.

The chain combines TRBV6-5 with TRBJ2-3, with D possibly being TRBD1 (6 bases). Germline lookup yields CDR1 MNHEY and CDR2 SVGAGI. The CDR3 length is 16 residues. V lost 4 bases and J lost 4, with 18 bases in between. For the CDR3, the DNA is TGTGCCAGCAGTTCCCGGTCCTCAAGGGGGTCAGATACGCAGTATTTT. As protein: CASSSRSSRGSDTQYF.

The chain carries TRBV6-5 and TRBJ1-1; 9 nucleotides agree with TRBD1. With 6 bases clipped from V and 5 bases from J, the junction kept 7 bases outside the gene matches. CDR1 is MNHEY, CDR2 SVGAGI, per germline. The CDR3 runs to 14 residues. In DNA form, the CDR3 reads TGTGCCAGCAGCCTACAGGGGGCTTGGACTGAAGCTTTCTTT. Its translation is CASSLQGAWTEAFF.

This chain uses TRBV7-9 with TRBJ1-1; D remains unclear. The V end was cut by 8 bases, the J end by 0 bases, with 4 bases between. CDR3 length: 11 amino acids. The germline CDR1 and CDR2 sequences are SEHNR and FQNEAQ (reference sequence). The CDR3 spells CASAVNTEAFF. The CDR3 bases are TGTGCCAGCGCGGTGAACACTGAAGCTTTCTTT.

The chain has TRBV27 and TRBJ2-1; D uncertain. From germline, CDR1 is MNHEY and CDR2 SMNVEV (reference sequence). Trimming pared 5 bases from V and 0 bases from J, leaving 20 bases between. There are 18 residues in the CDR3. The DNA of the CDR3 is TGTGCCAGCAGTCCACCCCCCAAGGTGGCTAGCTCCTACAATGAGCAGTTCTTC. Its translation: CASSPPPKVASSYNEQFF.

The V and J genes are TRBV19 and TRBJ2-7; D might be TRBD2 (5 bases). The germline CDR1 and CDR2 sequences are LNHDA and SQIVND (reference sequence). CDR3 length: 14 residues. V was trimmed by 3 bases and J by 5 bases, leaving 14 bases between them. CDR3: CASSILNGRDEQYF. DNA of the CDR3: TGTGCCAGTAGTATCCTGAATGGGCGGGACGAGCAGTACTTC.

Here the CDR3 DNA reads TGTGCCAGCAGCTTGGTTTTCCCAGGCGAGCAGTTCTTC. It encodes CASSLVFPGEQFF. V gene TRBV5-5 combines with J gene TRBJ2-1; D is unclear. The CDR3 totals 13 residues. Germline V gene lookup returns CDR1 SGHKS and CDR2 YYEKEE (reference sequence). Between the trimmed V and J ends, which lost 0 bases and 10 bases, there was a span of 11 bases.